The present entry profiles one TCR beta chain with its context. The antigen is unknown. This sample was included in a study of shared clonotypes between healthy human individuals. Broader study findings: Rarefaction indicated that sorted-subset sequencing remained incomplete although depth was large. Only blood underwent sampling, and tissue repertoires likely differ.

The CDR3 spans 16 residues. The V gene's germline CDR1 is SGHVS and CDR2 FNYEAQ. V lost 3 bases, J lost 3 bases, and 7 bases stayed unmatched. Several immunoSEQ 96-well plates shared each subset's DNA, each plate a replicate. The table came from immunoSEQ multiplex PCR; TCRdb's copy has only in-frame clones and leaves some out. The repertoire consists of over a million clones, with approximately 98% occurring once and the leading ten covering approximately 0.45%. This rearrangement joins TRBV7-6 to TRBJ2-1, with 8 bases that match TRBD1. This receptor was taken from a man aged 30 to 39 in good health. Sequencing was carried out using naive CD4+ T cells sorted from blood. The sample's subset: CD45RA+ positively selected. This chain's CDR3 is CASSFLTGTGYNEQFF. As DNA, the CDR3 is TGTGCCAGCAGCTTCTTGACCGGGACAGGCTACAATGAGCAGTTCTTC.